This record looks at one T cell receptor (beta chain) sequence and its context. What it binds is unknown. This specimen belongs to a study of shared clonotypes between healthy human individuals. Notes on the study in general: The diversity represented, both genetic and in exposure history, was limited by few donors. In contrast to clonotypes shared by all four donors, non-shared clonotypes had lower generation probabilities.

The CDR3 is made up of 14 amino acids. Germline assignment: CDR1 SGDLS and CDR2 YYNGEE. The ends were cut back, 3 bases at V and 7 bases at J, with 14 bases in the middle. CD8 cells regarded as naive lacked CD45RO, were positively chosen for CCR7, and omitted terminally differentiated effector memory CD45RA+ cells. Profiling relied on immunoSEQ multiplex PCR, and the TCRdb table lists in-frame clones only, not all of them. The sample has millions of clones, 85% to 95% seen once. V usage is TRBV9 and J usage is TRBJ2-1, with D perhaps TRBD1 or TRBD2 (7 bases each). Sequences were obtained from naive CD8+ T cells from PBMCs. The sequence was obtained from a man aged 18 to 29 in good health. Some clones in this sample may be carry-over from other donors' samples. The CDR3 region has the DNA TGTGCCAGCAGCGAGGGGGCGGGAGCAAATGAGCAGTTCTTC. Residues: CASSEGAGANEQFF.